The clone carrying this T cell receptor (beta chain) is a singleton in its sample. This CDR3 comprises 15 residues. With 11 bases clipped from V and 7 bases from J, the junction kept 13 bases outside the gene matches. The germline V gene encodes CDR1 LNHDA and CDR2 SQIVND (reference sequence). These data belong to a study of blood T cell repertoires in COVID-19. Participant ages covered about 18 to 100 years across 24 US areas. Under the authors' procedure: For nucleated cells, counts were estimated from reference gene primer amplification. The assay was immunoSEQ multiplex PCR, and TCRdb's table has in-frame clones only and misses some. That table furnishes V, J and clone size, whereas the DNA furnished D and trimming. This sample has 200,000 to 250,000 clones, with about 83% found just once.

This sequence originates from a woman aged 40 to 55 who had been exposed to COVID-19. Sequences were obtained from PBMCs or T cells enriched from blood (not recorded which). V and J are TRBV19 and TRBJ1-6; 8 nucleotides align to TRBD1. For the CDR3, the DNA is TGTGCCTCTGGCCATCAACAGGGGGAAAATTCACCCCTCCACTTT. It is translated as CASGHQQGENSPLHF.